Included here is one T cell receptor (beta chain) sequence, with context. Germline-derived CDR1 and CDR2 are DFQATT and SNEGSKA (reference sequence). CDR3 length: 11 amino acids. V was trimmed by 7 bases and J by 10 bases, leaving 16 bases between them. This sample is part of a study of T cell repertoires in cytomegalovirus infection. For the study at large: Through public TCR beta signatures, both CMV infection and matching HLA type were indicated.

A single record per CDR3 protein comes from TCRdb applying MiXCR to the reads. The sample lists 150,000 to 200,000 distinct CDR3 sequences, approximately 15% occurring once. The material sequenced was PBMCs. The chain recombines TRBV20-1 with TRBJ1-1; possible D gene TRBD1, 6 bases. The receptor's source is a human donor in good health (CMV status not recorded). Some clones in this sample may be carry-over from other donors' samples. CDR3 nucleotide sequence: TGCAGTGGGGCAGGGGCCACCGGAGCTTTCTTT. As protein: CSGAGATGAFF.